The entry that follows covers one TCR beta chain sequence. As yet, its antigen is unknown. The data were taken from a study of CXCR3-negative and CXCR3-positive naive CD8 T cells. Overall study results and limits: Naive CXCR3-positive cells had TRB CDR3s more hydrophobic than those of CXCR3-negative naive cells. Naive subsets were similarly diverse, while memory CD8+ repertoires were much less diverse.

The CDR3 loop spans 13 amino acids. The germline V gene encodes CDR1 SGDLS and CDR2 YYNGEE. Via 5' RACE with UMI labels, TRB cDNA libraries were prepared. TCRdb reprocessed the 5' RACE reads and keeps a single row for each CDR3 protein, giving no DNA. The repertoire table contains about 150,000 distinct CDR3 sequences. Specimen: naive CXCR3+ CD8+ T cells from blood. Described subset: CD45RO-CCR7+CD27+CD95- naive CD8+ T cells expressing CXCR3 (TNR3+). This receptor was identified in a human donor in good health. Some clones in this sample may be carry-over from other donors' samples. The chain has TRBV9 and TRBJ1-5; lacking DNA, the TRBD1 call made by TCRdb goes unchecked. CDR3 loop: CASSVGGYQPQHF.